The rows below give T cell receptor beta chains drawn from one sample of a study of cytomegalovirus exposure and HLA in healthy donors. Produced via immunoSEQ multiplex PCR; TCRdb's table is partial and in-frame only. The sample yields about 150,000 clones, about four fifths seen once. Sequenced material: PBMCs. All receptors derive from a man aged 45-65 years in good health and CMV-seropositive. Both conserved end residues are part of each CDR3.

>TRBJ2-5|16|TRBV5-5
CASSPGGLAGRETQYF
>TRBJ2-1|15|TRBV6-4
CASSGGQGSYNEQFF
>TRBJ2-3|15|TRBV6-5
CASSYRLVSPDTQYF
>TRBJ2-7|14|TRBV4-1
CASSQATAKYEQYF
>TRBJ1-2|16|TRBV15
CATSRSYGGINYGYTF
>TRBJ1-2|12|TRBV5-1
CASSLTAGGYTF
>TRBJ2-1|17|TRBV4-1
CASSQGYATSLRNEQFF
>TRBJ1-2|12|TRBV28
CASSPGRGGYTF
>TRBJ1-1|15|TRBV28
CASSTWDRMNTEAFF
>TRBJ2-7|12|TRBV5-1
CASSIRGYEQYF
>TRBJ2-5|16|TRBV7-9
CASSSKSGAYQETQYF
>TRBJ1-4|15|TRBV2
CASSAQGGFDEKLFF
>TRBJ1-1|14|TRBV28
CASSKAGMNTEAFF
>TRBJ2-7|15|TRBV11-2
CASSLVSGGVYEQYF
>TRBJ1-1|14|TRBV30
CAWMDYARSTEAFF
>TRBJ2-7|15|TRBV5-1
CASSLAGKLAYEQYF
>TRBJ2-7|14|TRBV5-6
CASSFDRVSYEQYF
>TRBJ2-3|14|TRBV5-1
CASSLAGSTDTQYF
>TRBJ2-7|16|TRBV5-6
CASSLAGTGANYEQYF
>TRBJ2-2|15|TRBV7-2
CASSLTSGGTGELFF
>TRBJ1-2|17|TRBV11-3
CASSWILQGAPNYGYTF
>TRBJ1-1|14|TRBV5-1
CASSLDPTGTEAFF
>TRBJ2-7|14|TRBV5-4
CASSLVGTTYEQYF
>TRBJ1-5|15|TRBV2
CASRPGQGSNQPQHF
>TRBJ2-7|14|TRBV6-5
CASANPGHLYEQYF
>TRBJ2-2|14|TRBV10-1
CASSQQGGTGELFF
>TRBJ1-5|13|TRBV6-5
CASRTEESQPQHF
>TRBJ1-2|14|TRBV21-1
CASSPTRTGYGYTF
>TRBJ2-7|14|TRBV5-4
CASSPSGLEYEQYF